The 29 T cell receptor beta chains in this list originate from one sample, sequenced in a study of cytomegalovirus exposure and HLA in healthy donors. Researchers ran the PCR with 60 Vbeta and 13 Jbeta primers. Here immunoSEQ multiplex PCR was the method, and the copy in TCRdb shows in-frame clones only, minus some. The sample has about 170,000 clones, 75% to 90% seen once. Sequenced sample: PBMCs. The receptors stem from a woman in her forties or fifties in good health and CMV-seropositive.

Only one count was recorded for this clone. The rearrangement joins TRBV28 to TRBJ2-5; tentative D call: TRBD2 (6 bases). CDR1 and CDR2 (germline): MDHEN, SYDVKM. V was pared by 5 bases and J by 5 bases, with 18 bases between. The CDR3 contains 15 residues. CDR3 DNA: TGTGCCAGCAGTCTCACGGGACTCCCCGGGGAGACCCAGTACTTC. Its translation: CASSLTGLPGETQYF. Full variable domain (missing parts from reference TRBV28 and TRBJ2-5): DVKVTQSSRYLVKRTGEKVFLECVQDMDHENMFWYRQDPGLGLRLIYFSYDVKMKEKGDIPEGYSVSREKKERFSLILESASTNQTSMYLCASSLTGLPGETQYFGPGTRLLVL.

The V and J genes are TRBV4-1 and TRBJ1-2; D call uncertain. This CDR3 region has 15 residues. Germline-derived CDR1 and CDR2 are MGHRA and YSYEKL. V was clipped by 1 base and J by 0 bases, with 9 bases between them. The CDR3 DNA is TGCGCCAGCAGCCAAGGCCAGGCCGCTAACTATGGCTACACCTTC. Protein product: CASSQGQAANYGYTF.

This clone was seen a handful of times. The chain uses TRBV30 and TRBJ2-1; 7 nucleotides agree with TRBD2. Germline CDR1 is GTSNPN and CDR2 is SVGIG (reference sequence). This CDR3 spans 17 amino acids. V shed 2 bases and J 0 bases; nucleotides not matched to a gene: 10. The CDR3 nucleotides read TGTGCCTGGAGTCCAACCCGAGCGGGGTTCTCCTACAATGAGCAGTTCTTC. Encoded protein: CAWSPTRAGFSYNEQFF.

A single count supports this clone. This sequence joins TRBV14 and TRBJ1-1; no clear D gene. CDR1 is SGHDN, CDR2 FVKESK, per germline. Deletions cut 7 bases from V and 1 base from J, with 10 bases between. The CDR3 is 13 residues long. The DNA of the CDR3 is TGTGCCAGCAATCATCAGTGGAACACTGAAGCTTTCTTT. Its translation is CASNHQWNTEAFF.

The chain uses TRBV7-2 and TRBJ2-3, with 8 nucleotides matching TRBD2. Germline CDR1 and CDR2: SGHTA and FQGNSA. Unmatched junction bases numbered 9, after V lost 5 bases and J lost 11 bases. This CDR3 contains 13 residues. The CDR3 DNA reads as TGTGCCAGCAGCCTAGGGGGGAGCGGGGGGCAGTATTTT. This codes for CASSLGGSGGQYF.

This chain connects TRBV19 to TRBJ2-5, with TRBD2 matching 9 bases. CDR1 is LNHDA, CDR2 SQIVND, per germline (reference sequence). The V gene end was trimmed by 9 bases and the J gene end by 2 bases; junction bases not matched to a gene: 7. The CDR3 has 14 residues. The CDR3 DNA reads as TGTGCCAGCTCCCGCGGGGGGGGACAAGAGACCCAGTACTTC. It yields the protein CASSRGGGQETQYF. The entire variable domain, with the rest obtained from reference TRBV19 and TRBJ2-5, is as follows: DGGITQSPKYLFRKEGQNVTLSCEQNLNHDAMYWYRQDPGQGLRLIYYSQIVNDFQKGDIAEGYSVSREKKESFPLTVTSAQKNPTAFYLCASSRGGGQETQYFGPGTRLLVL.

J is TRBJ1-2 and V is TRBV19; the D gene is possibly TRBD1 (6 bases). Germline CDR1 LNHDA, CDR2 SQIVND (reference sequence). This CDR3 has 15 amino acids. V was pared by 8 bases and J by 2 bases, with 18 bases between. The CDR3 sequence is CASHQGWQGNYGYTF. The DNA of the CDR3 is TGTGCCAGTCATCAGGGTTGGCAGGGGAACTATGGCTACACCTTC.

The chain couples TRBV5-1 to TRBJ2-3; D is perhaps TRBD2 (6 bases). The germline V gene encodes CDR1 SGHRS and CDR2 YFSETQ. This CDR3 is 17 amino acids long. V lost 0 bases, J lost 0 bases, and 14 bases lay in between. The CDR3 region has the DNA TGCGCCAGCAGCTTGGAGTCTAGCGAAAAAAGCACAGATACGCAGTATTTT. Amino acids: CASSLESSEKSTDTQYF.

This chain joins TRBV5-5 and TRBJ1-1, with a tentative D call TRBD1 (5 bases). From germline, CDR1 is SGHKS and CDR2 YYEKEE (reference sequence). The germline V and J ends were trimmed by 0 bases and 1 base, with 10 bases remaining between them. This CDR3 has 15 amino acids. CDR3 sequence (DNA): TGTGCCAGCAGCTTGGGTACAGGATGGAACACTGAAGCTTTCTTT. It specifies CASSLGTGWNTEAFF.

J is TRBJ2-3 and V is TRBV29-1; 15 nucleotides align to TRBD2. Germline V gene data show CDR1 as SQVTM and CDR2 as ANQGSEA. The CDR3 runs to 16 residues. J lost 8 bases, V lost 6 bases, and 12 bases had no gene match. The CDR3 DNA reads TGCAGCGTAGGGACTAGCGGGGGGCCTTCTTTGAGTACGCAGTATTTT. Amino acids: CSVGTSGGPSLSTQYF.

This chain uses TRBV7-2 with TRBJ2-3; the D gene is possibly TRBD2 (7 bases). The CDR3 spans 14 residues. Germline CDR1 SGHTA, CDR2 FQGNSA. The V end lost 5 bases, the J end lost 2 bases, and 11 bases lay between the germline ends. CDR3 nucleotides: TGTGCCAGCAGCCCCGGGGGGCCCACAGATACGCAGTATTTT. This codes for CASSPGGPTDTQYF.

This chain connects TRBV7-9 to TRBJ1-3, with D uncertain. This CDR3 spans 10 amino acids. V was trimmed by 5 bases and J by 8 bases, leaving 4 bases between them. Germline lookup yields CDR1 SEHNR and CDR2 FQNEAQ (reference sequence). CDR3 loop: CASSTDTIYF. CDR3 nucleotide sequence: TGTGCCAGCAGCACGGACACCATATATTTT. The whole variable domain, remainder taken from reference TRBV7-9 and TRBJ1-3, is DTGVSQNPRHKITKRGQNVTFRCDPISEHNRLYWYRQTLGQGPEFLTYFQNEAQLEKSRLLSDRFSAERPKGSFSTLEIQRTEQGDSAMYLCASSTDTIYFGEGSWLTVV.

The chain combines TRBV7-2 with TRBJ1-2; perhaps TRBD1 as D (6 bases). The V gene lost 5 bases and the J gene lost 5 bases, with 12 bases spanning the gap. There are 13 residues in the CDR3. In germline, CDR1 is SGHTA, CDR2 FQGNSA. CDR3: CASSNDRIYGYTF. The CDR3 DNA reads TGTGCCAGCAGCAATGACAGGATATATGGCTACACCTTC.

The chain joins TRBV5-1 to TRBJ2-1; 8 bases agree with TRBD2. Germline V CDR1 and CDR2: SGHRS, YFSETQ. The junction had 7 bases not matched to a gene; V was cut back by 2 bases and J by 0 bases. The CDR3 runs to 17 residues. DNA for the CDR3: TGCGCCAGCAGCTTTACAACTAGCGGTAGCTCCTACAATGAGCAGTTCTTC. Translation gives CASSFTTSGSSYNEQFF.

The CDR3 loop is CASSLSGGTQYF. Written as DNA, the CDR3 is TGTGCCAGCAGTTTATCAGGGGGTACGCAGTATTTT. The chain links TRBV27 to TRBJ2-3; possibly TRBD1 for D (6 bases). Germline V lookup: CDR1 MNHEY, CDR2 SMNVEV (reference sequence). The CDR3 sequence is 12 residues long. Deletions cut 0 bases from V and 8 bases from J, with 6 bases between.

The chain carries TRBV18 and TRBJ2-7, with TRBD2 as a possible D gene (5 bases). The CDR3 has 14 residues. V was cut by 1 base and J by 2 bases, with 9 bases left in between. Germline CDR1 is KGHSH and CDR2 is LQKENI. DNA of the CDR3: TGTGCCAGCTCACCACTTCCGGGGACCTACGAGCAGTACTTC. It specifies CASSPLPGTYEQYF.

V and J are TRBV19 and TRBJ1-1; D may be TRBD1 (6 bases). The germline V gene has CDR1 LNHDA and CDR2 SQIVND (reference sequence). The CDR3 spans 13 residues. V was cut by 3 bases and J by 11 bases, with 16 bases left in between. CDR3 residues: CASSMLRTAGAFF. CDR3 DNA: TGTGCCAGTAGTATGCTCCGGACAGCTGGGGCTTTCTTT.

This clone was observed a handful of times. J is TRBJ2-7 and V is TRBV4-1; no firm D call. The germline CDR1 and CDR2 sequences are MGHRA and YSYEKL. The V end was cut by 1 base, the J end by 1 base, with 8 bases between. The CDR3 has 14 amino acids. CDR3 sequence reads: CASSQVSGSYEQYF. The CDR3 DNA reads TGCGCCAGCAGCCAAGTGTCCGGGTCCTACGAGCAGTACTTC.

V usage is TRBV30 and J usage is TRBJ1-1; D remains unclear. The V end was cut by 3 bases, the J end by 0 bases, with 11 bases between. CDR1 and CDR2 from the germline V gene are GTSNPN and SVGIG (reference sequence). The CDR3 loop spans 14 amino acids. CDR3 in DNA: TGTGCCTGGAGGTCGGGGTCCATGAACACTGAAGCTTTCTTT. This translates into CAWRSGSMNTEAFF.

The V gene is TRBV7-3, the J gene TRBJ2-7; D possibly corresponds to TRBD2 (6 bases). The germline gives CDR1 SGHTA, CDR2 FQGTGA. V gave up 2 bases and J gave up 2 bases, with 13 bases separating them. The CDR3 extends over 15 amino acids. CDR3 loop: CASSLLGLVPYEQYF. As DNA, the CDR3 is TGTGCCAGCAGCTTACTGGGACTGGTACCCTACGAGCAGTACTTC.

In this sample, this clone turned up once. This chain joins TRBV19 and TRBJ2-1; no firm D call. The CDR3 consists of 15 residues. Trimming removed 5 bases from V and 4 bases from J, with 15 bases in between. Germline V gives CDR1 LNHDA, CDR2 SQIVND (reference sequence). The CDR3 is CASSQSRTDYNEQFF. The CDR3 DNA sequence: TGTGCCAGTAGTCAAAGTCGAACAGATTACAATGAGCAGTTCTTC.

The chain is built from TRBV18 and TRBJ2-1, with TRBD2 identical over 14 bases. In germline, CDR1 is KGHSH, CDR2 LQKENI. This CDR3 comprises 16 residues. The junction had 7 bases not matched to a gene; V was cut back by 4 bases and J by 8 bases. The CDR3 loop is CASSRGLAGGNYEQFF. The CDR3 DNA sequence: TGTGCCAGCTCACGCGGACTAGCGGGAGGCAACTATGAGCAGTTCTTC. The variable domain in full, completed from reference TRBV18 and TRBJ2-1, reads NAGVMQNPRHLVRRRGQEARLRCSPMKGHSHVYWYRQLPEEGLKFMVYLQKENIIDESGMPKERFSAEFPKEGPSILRIQQVVRGDSAAYFCASSRGLAGGNYEQFFGPGTRLTVL.

This CDR3 is CASLFYGEAGSGANVLTF. DNA for the CDR3: TGTGCCAGTCTCTTTTACGGGGAGGCAGGCTCTGGGGCCAACGTCCTGACTTTC. The chain employs TRBV27 and TRBJ2-6; tentative D call: TRBD2 (6 bases). The CDR3 has 18 amino acids. V lost 9 bases, J lost 0 bases, and 21 bases lay in between. Germline values: CDR1 MNHEY, CDR2 SMNVEV (reference sequence).

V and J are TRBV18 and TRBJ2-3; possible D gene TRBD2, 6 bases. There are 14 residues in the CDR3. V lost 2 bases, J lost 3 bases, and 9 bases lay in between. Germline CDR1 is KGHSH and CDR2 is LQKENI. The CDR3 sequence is CASSPSGRTDTQYF. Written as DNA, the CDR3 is TGTGCCAGCTCACCATCAGGGAGGACAGATACGCAGTATTTT.

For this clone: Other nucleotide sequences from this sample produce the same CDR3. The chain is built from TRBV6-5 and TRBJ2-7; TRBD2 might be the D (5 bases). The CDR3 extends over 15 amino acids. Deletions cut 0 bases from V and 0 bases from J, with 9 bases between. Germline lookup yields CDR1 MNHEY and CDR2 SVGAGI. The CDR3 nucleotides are TGTGCCAGCAGTTACTCGACTGGGAGCTCCTACGAGCAGTACTTC. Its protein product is CASSYSTGSSYEQYF.

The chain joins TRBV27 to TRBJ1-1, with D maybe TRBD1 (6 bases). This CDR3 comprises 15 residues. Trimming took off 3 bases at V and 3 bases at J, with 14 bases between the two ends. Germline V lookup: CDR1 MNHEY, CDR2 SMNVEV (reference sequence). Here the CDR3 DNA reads TGTGCCAGCAGTTTGGTAGGGGGTAGAGACACTGAAGCTTTCTTT. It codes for CASSLVGGRDTEAFF.

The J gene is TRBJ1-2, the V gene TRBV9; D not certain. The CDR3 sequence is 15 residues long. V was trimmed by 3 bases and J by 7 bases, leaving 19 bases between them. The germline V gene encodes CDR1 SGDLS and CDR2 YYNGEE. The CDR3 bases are TGTGCCAGCAGCGGACTGGGAGGGATGGCGGGTGGCTACACCTTC. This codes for CASSGLGGMAGGYTF. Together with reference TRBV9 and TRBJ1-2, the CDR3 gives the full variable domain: DSGVTQTPKHLITATGQRVTLRCSPRSGDLSVYWYQQSLDQGLQFLIQYYNGEERAKGNILERFSAQQFPDLHSELNLSSLELGDSALYFCASSGLGGMAGGYTFGSGTRLTVV.

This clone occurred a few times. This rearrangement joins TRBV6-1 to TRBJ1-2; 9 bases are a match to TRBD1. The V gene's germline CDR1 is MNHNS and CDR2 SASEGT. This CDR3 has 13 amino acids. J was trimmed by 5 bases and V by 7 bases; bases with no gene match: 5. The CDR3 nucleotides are TGTGCCAGCAAGGGACAGGGATTTTATGGCTACACCTTC. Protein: CASKGQGFYGYTF.

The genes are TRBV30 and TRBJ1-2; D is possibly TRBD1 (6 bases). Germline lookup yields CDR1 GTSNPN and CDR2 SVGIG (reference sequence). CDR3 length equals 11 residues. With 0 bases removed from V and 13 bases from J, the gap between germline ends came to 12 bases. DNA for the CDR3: TGTGCCTGGAGTGTACAGGGTCCGTGCACCTTC. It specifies CAWSVQGPCTF.